The 19 T cell receptor beta chains given below trace back to one sample, sequenced in a study of glioma-infiltrating T cells after dendritic cell vaccination. The repertoire was sequenced with immunoSEQ multiplex PCR; TCRdb's copy has only in-frame clones and lacks some. The sample carries fewer than 100,000 clones, approximately 90% recorded once. This specimen was blood, taken before dendritic cell vaccination. These receptors were taken from a human donor with glioblastoma.

This sequence joins TRBV18 and TRBJ1-4; TRBD1 agrees at 7 bases. The CDR3 is 15 amino acids. Germline-derived CDR1 and CDR2 are KGHSH and LQKENI. With V trimmed by 6 bases and J by 3 bases, 7 bases remained unmatched. The CDR3 loop is CASSTQGGPNEKLFF. The CDR3 nucleotides read TGTGCCAGCTCGACGCAGGGGGGCCCTAATGAAAAACTGTTTTTT.

The chain employs TRBV5-1 and TRBJ1-5; perhaps TRBD1 as D (5 bases). Trimming stripped 0 bases from V and 4 bases from J, with 8 bases between. CDR1 is SGHRS, CDR2 YFSETQ, per germline. The CDR3 has 14 residues. The CDR3 sequence: CASSLGQLNQPQHF. CDR3 DNA sequence: TGCGCCAGCAGCTTGGGACAGTTGAATCAGCCCCAGCATTTT. The variable domain in full, completed from reference TRBV5-1 and TRBJ1-5, reads KAGVTQTPRYLIKTRGQQVTLSCSPISGHRSVSWYQQTPGQGLQFLFEYFSETQRNKGNFPGRFSGRQFSNSRSEMNVSTLELGDSALYLCASSLGQLNQPQHFGDGTRLSIL.

The chain joins TRBV2 to TRBJ1-4; D gene uncertain. The CDR3 length is 14 residues. V gave up 3 bases and J gave up 4 bases, with 9 bases separating them. Germline CDR1 and CDR2: SNHLY and FYNNEI. The CDR3: CASSERWNNEKLFF. The CDR3 nucleotides read TGTGCCAGCAGTGAGCGGTGGAATAATGAAAAACTGTTTTTT.

The chain joins TRBV6-5 to TRBJ1-4; D gene uncertain. Germline lookup yields CDR1 MNHEY and CDR2 SVGAGI. V lost 0 bases to trimming and J lost 9 bases, with 11 bases between them. The CDR3 extends over 14 amino acids. The CDR3 loop is CASSYSIAGKKLFF. CDR3 coding DNA: TGTGCCAGCAGTTACTCGATTGCGGGAAAAAAACTGTTTTTT.

V gene TRBV6-1 combines with J gene TRBJ2-3; D is undetermined. There are 13 residues in the CDR3. Germline assignment: CDR1 MNHNS and CDR2 SASEGT. V was clipped by 4 bases and J by 3 bases, with 8 bases between them. CDR3 nucleotide sequence: TGTGCCAGCAGTGCTAGTGGGACAGATACGCAGTATTTT. This encodes CASSASGTDTQYF.

This sequence joins TRBV6-5 and TRBJ1-1; perhaps TRBD1 as D (6 bases). This CDR3 spans 12 amino acids. CDR1 MNHEY and CDR2 SVGAGI come from the germline V gene. V was pared by 7 bases and J by 5 bases, with 11 bases between. The CDR3 DNA reads as TGTGCCAGCACCAATCAGGGGACTGAAGCTTTCTTT. This encodes CASTNQGTEAFF.

The CDR3 DNA sequence: TGTGCCAGCAGTGGAACGGGGGTCCACCTCTACGAGCAGTACTTC. It codes for CASSGTGVHLYEQYF. The J gene is TRBJ2-7, the V gene TRBV2; tentatively, D is TRBD2 (6 bases). Trimming stripped 4 bases from V and 3 bases from J, with 16 bases between. In germline, CDR1 is SNHLY, CDR2 FYNNEI. The CDR3 length is 15 residues. The complete variable domain, with remaining parts taken from reference TRBV2 and TRBJ2-7, reads EPEVTQTPSHQVTQMGQEVILRCVPISNHLYFYWYRQILGQKVEFLVSFYNNEISEKSEIFDDQFSVERPDGSNFTLKIRSTKLEDSAMYFCASSGTGVHLYEQYFGPGTRLTVT.

The chain recombines TRBV7-8 with TRBJ2-7, with no clear D. The germline CDR1 and CDR2 sequences are SGHVS and FQNEAQ. The V gene lost 4 bases and the J gene lost 6 bases, with 10 bases spanning the gap. The CDR3 extends over 12 amino acids. The CDR3 region is CASSSGGGEQYF. CDR3 DNA sequence: TGTGCCAGCAGCTCGGGTGGCGGCGAGCAGTACTTC. Based on the CDR3 plus reference TRBV7-8 and TRBJ2-7, the full variable domain is GAGVSQSPRYKVAKRGQDVALRCDPISGHVSLFWYQQALGQGPEFLTYFQNEAQLDKSGLPSDRFFAERPEGSVSTLKIQRTQQEDSAVYLCASSSGGGEQYFGPGTRLTVT.

The chain has TRBV30 and TRBJ2-2; TRBD2 matches 11 bases. Germline lookup yields CDR1 GTSNPN and CDR2 SVGIG (reference sequence). The V gene end was trimmed by 1 base and the J gene end by 7 bases; junction bases not matched to a gene: 5. The CDR3 is 15 residues long. Here the CDR3 reads CAWSALAGAYGELFF. CDR3 nucleotides: TGTGCCTGGAGTGCACTAGCGGGAGCGTACGGGGAGCTGTTTTTT.

The chain uses TRBV18 and TRBJ2-7; D remains ambiguous. Per the germline V gene, CDR1 is KGHSH and CDR2 is LQKENI. CDR3 length: 13 residues. The V and J ends lost 0 bases and 2 bases respectively, with 5 bases between them. The CDR3 bases are TGTGCCAGCTCACCACCGTCAACCTACGAGCAGTACTTC. Translated: CASSPPSTYEQYF. Filled out from reference TRBV18 and TRBJ2-7, the complete variable domain reads NAGVMQNPRHLVRRRGQEARLRCSPMKGHSHVYWYRQLPEEGLKFMVYLQKENIIDESGMPKERFSAEFPKEGPSILRIQQVVRGDSAAYFCASSPPSTYEQYFGPGTRLTVT.

The CDR3 nucleotides are TGTGCCAGCAGCGGGGGACTAGCGGAACTCTTTGCGAACACCGGGGAGCTGTTTTTT. It encodes CASSGGLAELFANTGELFF. The chain combines TRBV9 with TRBJ2-2; 11 bases agree with TRBD2. Germline CDR1 reads SGDLS; CDR2 reads YYNGEE. This CDR3 is built from 19 residues. V lost 3 bases, J lost 0 bases, and 10 bases stayed unmatched.

This rearrangement joins TRBV19 to TRBJ2-3; tentatively, D is TRBD2 (6 bases). Trimming removed 3 bases from V and 6 bases from J, with 13 bases in between. This CDR3 comprises 14 residues. The germline CDR1 and CDR2 sequences are LNHDA and SQIVND (reference sequence). CDR3 sequence reads: CASSIGGTEDTQYF. The CDR3 DNA reads as TGTGCCAGTAGTATTGGGGGGACGGAGGATACGCAGTATTTT.

The chain combines TRBV5-1 with TRBJ2-1, with TRBD2 as a possible D gene (5 bases). Germline CDR1 reads SGHRS; CDR2 reads YFSETQ. V was trimmed by 0 bases and J by 0 bases, leaving 10 bases between them. The CDR3 spans 16 residues. CDR3 protein: CASSLVRGRSYNEQFF. The CDR3 DNA sequence: TGCGCCAGCAGCTTGGTCCGGGGTCGCTCCTACAATGAGCAGTTCTTC. Supplemented by reference TRBV5-1 and TRBJ2-1, the full variable domain reads KAGVTQTPRYLIKTRGQQVTLSCSPISGHRSVSWYQQTPGQGLQFLFEYFSETQRNKGNFPGRFSGRQFSNSRSEMNVSTLELGDSALYLCASSLVRGRSYNEQFFGPGTRLTVL.

The chain links TRBV18 to TRBJ2-5; 14 bases are a match to TRBD2. Germline trimming cut 3 bases from V and 5 bases from J; bases unmatched to any gene: 8. The germline CDR1 and CDR2 sequences are KGHSH and LQKENI. There are 17 residues in the CDR3. The CDR3 nucleotides read TGTGCCAGCTCACCCCGACTAGCGGGGGGGCAGAGGGAGACCCAGTACTTC. Translation gives CASSPRLAGGQRETQYF. Filled out from reference TRBV18 and TRBJ2-5, the complete variable domain reads NAGVMQNPRHLVRRRGQEARLRCSPMKGHSHVYWYRQLPEEGLKFMVYLQKENIIDESGMPKERFSAEFPKEGPSILRIQQVVRGDSAAYFCASSPRLAGGQRETQYFGPGTRLLVL.

The chain recombines TRBV18 with TRBJ1-2; no reliable D call. This CDR3 comprises 15 residues. The V end lost 2 bases, the J end lost 4 bases, and 14 bases lay between the germline ends. Germline loops: CDR1 KGHSH, CDR2 LQKENI. For the CDR3, the DNA is TGTGCCAGCTCACCAGGAGGGAACTCGGTCTATGGCTACACCTTC. Its translation is CASSPGGNSVYGYTF.

The rearrangement uses TRBV7-8 and TRBJ1-5; 8 bases align to TRBD1. This CDR3 contains 19 residues. Germline CDR1 and CDR2: SGHVS and FQNEAQ. With V trimmed by 4 bases and J by 0 bases, 14 bases remained unmatched. The CDR3 DNA is TGTGCCAGCAGCTCCTCCGGGCAGGGGGCAGGTAATAGCAATCAGCCCCAGCATTTT. Translated, it gives CASSSSGQGAGNSNQPQHF.

The chain couples TRBV7-2 to TRBJ1-1, with no clear D. CDR3 length equals 13 residues. V gave up 5 bases and J gave up 0 bases, with 7 bases separating them. CDR1 is SGHTA, CDR2 FQGNSA, per germline. As DNA, the CDR3 is TGTGCCAGCAGCCTCACAGTGAACACTGAAGCTTTCTTT. As protein: CASSLTVNTEAFF.

The rearrangement joins TRBV5-1 to TRBJ2-1; D might be TRBD1 (5 bases). This CDR3 region has 14 residues. The germline V gene encodes CDR1 SGHRS and CDR2 YFSETQ. Trimming took off 2 bases at V and 7 bases at J, with 13 bases between the two ends. CDR3 region: CASSFGDPGNEQFF. In nucleotides, the CDR3 is TGCGCCAGCAGCTTTGGCGATCCAGGGAATGAGCAGTTCTTC. Full variable domain (remainder filled in from reference TRBV5-1 and TRBJ2-1): KAGVTQTPRYLIKTRGQQVTLSCSPISGHRSVSWYQQTPGQGLQFLFEYFSETQRNKGNFPGRFSGRQFSNSRSEMNVSTLELGDSALYLCASSFGDPGNEQFFGPGTRLTVL.

The chain joins TRBV28 to TRBJ1-6; D is ambiguous. Germline lookup yields CDR1 MDHEN and CDR2 SYDVKM. V was shortened by 5 bases and J by 0 bases, with 8 bases between the two germline ends. This CDR3 has 15 amino acids. DNA for the CDR3: TGTGCCAGCAGTGGAGGGAACTCCTATAATTCACCCCTCCACTTT. It translates to CASSGGNSYNSPLHF.